The 20 T cell receptor beta chains presented below share a single source sample, sequenced in a study of cytomegalovirus exposure and HLA in healthy donors. Amplification used 60 Vbeta primers and 13 Jbeta primers. Sequenced by immunoSEQ multiplex PCR; TCRdb stores in-frame clones only, minus some. Among approximately 150,000 clones listed, around 79% were seen once. Material for sequencing was PBMCs. Receptor source: a woman aged 25 to 45 in good health and CMV-seronegative.

The chain links TRBV2 to TRBJ1-4, with 9 bases matching TRBD1. J gave up 8 bases and V 8 bases, and 9 bases lay outside the gene matches. This CDR3 region has 14 residues. Germline lookup yields CDR1 SNHLY and CDR2 FYNNEI. CDR3 DNA: TGTGCCAGCGGCCCACAGGGGGCGGGAGAAAAACTGTTTTTT. The encoded protein is CASGPQGAGEKLFF. Using reference TRBV2 and TRBJ1-4 for the parts outside the CDR3, the full variable domain is EPEVTQTPSHQVTQMGQEVILRCVPISNHLYFYWYRQILGQKVEFLVSFYNNEISEKSEIFDDQFSVERPDGSNFTLKIRSTKLEDSAMYFCASGPQGAGEKLFFGSGTQLSVL.

This chain connects TRBV28 to TRBJ1-6, with D possibly being TRBD1 (5 bases). Germline loops: CDR1 MDHEN, CDR2 SYDVKM. V gave up 2 bases and J gave up 3 bases, with 11 bases separating them. The length of the CDR3 is 16 residues. CDR3 protein: CASSLDRPGYNSPLHF. Written as DNA, the CDR3 is TGTGCCAGCAGTTTAGACAGACCCGGCTATAATTCACCCCTCCACTTT.

J is TRBJ2-1 and V is TRBV11-2, with 12 bases fitting TRBD2. Germline CDR1 is SGHAT and CDR2 is FQNNGV. V trimming: 5 bases; J trimming: 3 bases; junction bases outside the gene matches: 8. The CDR3 is 17 amino acids. This chain's CDR3 is CASSPVGLAGGYNEQFF. Written as DNA, the CDR3 is TGTGCCAGCAGCCCAGTGGGACTAGCGGGCGGCTACAATGAGCAGTTCTTC.

The chain recombines TRBV6-1 with TRBJ2-4; D is unclear. V lost 4 bases, J lost 3 bases, and 10 bases lay in between. Germline V gene lookup returns CDR1 MNHNS and CDR2 SASEGT. This CDR3 region has 14 residues. The CDR3 nucleotides are TGTGCCAGCAGTGTTGTGGGCAGCAAAAACATTCAGTACTTC. The encoded protein is CASSVVGSKNIQYF.

The chain recombines TRBV12-5 with TRBJ2-1; 7 bases fit TRBD1. With 6 bases clipped from V and 8 bases from J, the junction kept 13 bases outside the gene matches. Looked up from germline, CDR1 is LGHNT and CDR2 is FRNRAP. This CDR3 is 15 amino acids long. The CDR3 spells CASGTRTGVIDEQFF. The CDR3 DNA sequence: TGTGCTAGTGGAACCCGGACAGGTGTTATAGATGAGCAGTTCTTC.

The chain employs TRBV6-1 and TRBJ2-7, with 9 bases aligning to TRBD1. The CDR3 runs 16 residues. Trimming cost V 2 bases and J 3 bases; bases outside gene matches: 8. Germline V CDR1 and CDR2: MNHNS, SASEGT. This chain's CDR3 is CASSEPRGTGSYEQYF. Here the CDR3 DNA reads TGTGCCAGCAGTGAACCAAGGGGGACAGGGAGCTACGAGCAGTACTTC.

This chain links TRBV30 with TRBJ1-1; D is perhaps TRBD1 (5 bases). Germline CDR1 reads GTSNPN; CDR2 reads SVGIG (reference sequence). The CDR3 totals 16 residues. V lost 4 bases to trimming and J lost 0 bases, with 18 bases between them. CDR3 residues: CAWMTALTPMNTEAFF. CDR3 nucleotide sequence: TGTGCCTGGATGACAGCACTTACCCCCATGAACACTGAAGCTTTCTTT.

The table lists this clone with a count of one. The chain is built from TRBV7-2 and TRBJ1-1; D gene ambiguous. This CDR3 comprises 14 residues. CDR1 is SGHTA, CDR2 FQGNSA, per germline. The V gene lost 8 bases and the J gene lost 1 base, with 14 bases spanning the gap. The CDR3 is CASYRGLSNTEAFF. Here the CDR3 DNA reads TGTGCCAGCTATCGAGGGCTATCGAACACTGAAGCTTTCTTT.

This clone was detected only once. The chain joins TRBV30 to TRBJ1-3; TRBD1 aligns across 7 bases. The germline CDR1 and CDR2 sequences are GTSNPN and SVGIG (reference sequence). With 2 bases clipped from V and 0 bases from J, the junction kept 4 bases outside the gene matches. The CDR3 runs 15 residues. The CDR3 nucleotides read TGTGCCTGGAGTCCGGGACAGTACTCTGGAAACACCATATATTTT. This translates into CAWSPGQYSGNTIYF.

The J gene is TRBJ2-5, the V gene TRBV6-5; the D is unclear. The CDR3 runs to 14 residues. The V end lost 5 bases, the J end lost 7 bases, and 17 bases lay between the germline ends. CDR1 and CDR2 (germline): MNHEY, SVGAGI. The chain's CDR3 is CASSDLRLRGTQYF. The CDR3 nucleotides read TGTGCCAGCAGTGACCTCCGCCTGAGAGGGACCCAGTACTTC.

The count of this clone is one. This sequence joins TRBV5-1 and TRBJ1-1, with D maybe TRBD1 (5 bases). V was pared by 3 bases and J by 7 bases, with 16 bases between. There are 14 residues in the CDR3. Germline V lookup: CDR1 SGHRS, CDR2 YFSETQ. The CDR3 nucleotides read TGCGCCAGCAGCTGGGGGGGACCTATGATTGAAGCTTTCTTT. Translating gives CASSWGGPMIEAFF.

The chain uses TRBV11-2 and TRBJ2-5; 7 bases are a match to TRBD1. The CDR3 covers 12 residues. V lost 5 bases, J lost 8 bases, and 5 bases stayed unmatched. Germline assignment: CDR1 SGHAT and CDR2 FQNNGV. The CDR3 DNA is TGTGCCAGCAGCCGTGACAGGGTCACCCAGTACTTC. Its translation: CASSRDRVTQYF.

Comment on this clone: In the same sample, other DNA sequences code for this CDR3. V is TRBV5-1 and J is TRBJ1-2; D might be TRBD1 (6 bases). V dropped 0 bases and J dropped 3 bases, with 9 bases sitting between them. Germline V gene data show CDR1 as SGHRS and CDR2 as YFSETQ. There are 14 residues in the CDR3. CDR3 nucleotides: TGCGCCAGCAGCTTGGCGGGGGGCGACTATGGCTACACCTTC. Protein: CASSLAGGDYGYTF.

The chain recombines TRBV2 with TRBJ2-2; 9 bases are a match to TRBD2. The CDR3 has 16 residues. Germline trimming cut 6 bases from V and 6 bases from J; bases unmatched to any gene: 11. Per germline, CDR1 SNHLY and CDR2 FYNNEI. The DNA of the CDR3 is TGTGCCAGCAGGAGAAACAGCGGGGGGCTGGCCGGGGAGCTGTTTTTT. Translated: CASRRNSGGLAGELFF.

The chain recombines TRBV2 with TRBJ1-1, with 8 bases aligning to TRBD1. Germline assignment: CDR1 SNHLY and CDR2 FYNNEI. The CDR3 covers 14 residues. After removal of 4 bases from V and 6 bases from J, the junction contained 7 bases not matched to a gene. The CDR3 protein is CASSGTGIPSEAFF. CDR3 nucleotides: TGTGCCAGCAGTGGGACAGGGATTCCCTCTGAAGCTTTCTTT.

The gene calls are TRBV2 and TRBJ2-2; D unresolved. The germline V gene encodes CDR1 SNHLY and CDR2 FYNNEI. This CDR3 has 15 residues. The ends were cut back, 5 bases at V and 8 bases at J, with 18 bases in the middle. This chain's CDR3 is CASSLSFVASGELFF. The DNA of the CDR3 is TGTGCCAGCAGTCTATCCTTTGTCGCCTCTGGGGAGCTGTTTTTT.

CDR3 residues: CASARWGRVNDEQYF. The CDR3, as DNA: TGTGCCAGTGCACGCTGGGGCAGGGTTAACGACGAGCAGTACTTC. The chain is built from TRBV19 and TRBJ2-7; D perhaps matches TRBD1 (5 bases). The CDR3 sequence is 15 residues long. V lost 8 bases and J 5 bases, leaving 22 bases between the germline ends. The germline CDR1 and CDR2 sequences are LNHDA and SQIVND (reference sequence). The whole variable domain, filled in from reference TRBV19 and TRBJ2-7, reads DGGITQSPKYLFRKEGQNVTLSCEQNLNHDAMYWYRQDPGQGLRLIYYSQIVNDFQKGDIAEGYSVSREKKESFPLTVTSAQKNPTAFYLCASARWGRVNDEQYFGPGTRLTVT.

The V and J genes are TRBV27 and TRBJ2-5, with a possible D match to TRBD1 (5 bases). This CDR3 contains 15 residues. V shed 2 bases and J shed 1 base, with 11 bases lying between them. Germline CDR1 MNHEY, CDR2 SMNVEV (reference sequence). The CDR3 DNA is TGTGCCAGCAGTTTAAGGGTCGACAGCCAAGAGACCCAGTACTTC. Protein sequence: CASSLRVDSQETQYF.

This sequence joins TRBV6-6 and TRBJ2-7; D possibly corresponds to TRBD1 (5 bases). The CDR3 extends over 12 amino acids. Germline V gene sequence: CDR1 MNHNY, CDR2 SVGAGI (reference sequence). DNA of the CDR3: TGTGCGAGCCAGGGCGCGATATACGAGCAGTACTTC. This codes for CASQGAIYEQYF.

This chain links TRBV6-6 with TRBJ1-1; D may be TRBD1 (5 bases). Germline CDR1 reads MNHNY; CDR2 reads SVGAGI (reference sequence). The germline V and J ends were trimmed by 6 bases and 2 bases, with 10 bases remaining between them. The length of the CDR3 is 13 residues. CDR3 in amino acids: CASSQGYNTEAFF. The CDR3 nucleotides are TGTGCCAGCAGCCAGGGATACAACACTGAAGCTTTCTTT.